The 20 T cell receptor beta chains given below trace back to one sample, sequenced in a study of cytomegalovirus exposure and HLA in healthy donors. PCR used 60 Vbeta primers and 13 Jbeta primers. Sequenced by immunoSEQ multiplex PCR; TCRdb stores in-frame clones only, minus some. This sample yields some 150,000 clones, of which approximately 80% are seen a single time; about 13% belongs to the top ten. The sample consisted of PBMCs. The receptor source for this set is a man aged 25-45 years in good health and CMV-seropositive.

This clone came up once. The chain is built from TRBV27 and TRBJ2-7; 10 bases line up with TRBD1. Germline V gene data show CDR1 as MNHEY and CDR2 as SMNVEV (reference sequence). The V segment lost 1 base and the J segment 4 bases; nucleotides outside the gene matches: 10. CDR3 length: 17 residues. CDR3: CASSLFPTGGLVYEQYF. The CDR3 region has the DNA TGTGCCAGCAGTTTATTCCCGACAGGGGGCCTCGTTTACGAGCAGTACTTC.

This chain uses TRBV7-9 with TRBJ1-3; 7 nucleotides match TRBD1. V dropped 2 bases and J dropped 2; count of bases not matched to a gene: 6. The CDR3 covers 16 residues. CDR1 and CDR2 (germline): SEHNR, FQNEAQ (reference sequence). This chain's CDR3 is CASSLPEGAAGNTIYF. The CDR3 DNA follows: TGTGCCAGCAGCTTACCAGAGGGGGCAGCTGGAAACACCATATATTTT.

The V call is TRBV5-4, the J call TRBJ2-5; D unresolved. CDR3 size: 14 residues. Germline CDR1 is SGHNT and CDR2 is YYREEE (reference sequence). V lost 4 bases and J lost 2, with 12 bases in between. The CDR3 bases are TGTGCCAGCAGCCTGGATGCAGGACAAGAGACCCAGTACTTC. Protein sequence: CASSLDAGQETQYF.

The rearrangement uses TRBV28 and TRBJ2-3; D remains ambiguous. CDR3 size: 17 residues. The germline V gene encodes CDR1 MDHEN and CDR2 SYDVKM. Trimming pared 5 bases from V and 2 bases from J, leaving 20 bases between. DNA of the CDR3: TGTGCCAGCAGTCGAGCTCAAGCGAGAGAACCCACAGATACGCAGTATTTT. Translating it yields CASSRAQAREPTDTQYF.

The rearrangement links TRBV6-1 to TRBJ1-1; D gene unclear. Between the trimmed V and J ends, which lost 4 bases and 7 bases, there was a span of 10 bases. The CDR3 consists of 12 residues. Germline V gene lookup returns CDR1 MNHNS and CDR2 SASEGT. The CDR3: CASSAGLSEAFF. The CDR3 DNA reads as TGTGCCAGCAGTGCGGGTCTGAGTGAAGCTTTCTTT.

This clone was picked up a small number of times. The V call is TRBV29-1, the J call TRBJ2-2; 8 bases are a match to TRBD1. Germline V gene lookup returns CDR1 SQVTM and CDR2 ANQGSEA. The CDR3 consists of 15 residues. Trimming cost V 6 bases and J 7 bases; bases outside gene matches: 13. The CDR3 sequence: CSVNRRTGRIGELFF. The CDR3 DNA follows: TGCAGCGTGAATCGACGGACAGGGAGAATCGGGGAGCTGTTTTTT.

This chain uses TRBV15 with TRBJ2-5; D is unresolved. The V end was cut by 3 bases, the J end by 5 bases, with 16 bases between. This CDR3 is built from 15 residues. The germline V gene encodes CDR1 LNHNV and CDR2 YYDKDF (reference sequence). This CDR3 is CATSREIPPRETQYF. CDR3 nucleotides: TGTGCCACCAGCAGGGAGATCCCGCCGAGGGAGACCCAGTACTTC.

In its sample, this clone was seen once. The chain combines TRBV5-1 with TRBJ1-2; D ambiguous. The germline V and J ends were trimmed by 0 bases and 9 bases, with 12 bases remaining between them. The CDR3 is made up of 13 amino acids. Germline CDR1 and CDR2: SGHRS and YFSETQ. In DNA form, the CDR3 reads TGCGCCAGCAGCTTGGACAGCCTTCGTAGCTACACCTTC. Translating it yields CASSLDSLRSYTF.

This chain uses TRBV27 with TRBJ2-7, with 7 bases matching TRBD2. CDR3 length equals 14 residues. V gave up 2 bases and J gave up 3 bases; unmatched junction bases: 4. Germline-derived CDR1 and CDR2 are MNHEY and SMNVEV (reference sequence). For the CDR3, the DNA is TGTGCCAGCAGTTTAGGGCTAGCGGACTACGAGCAGTACTTC. Protein product: CASSLGLADYEQYF.

The rearrangement joins TRBV5-5 to TRBJ1-3, with 7 bases aligning to TRBD1. Germline lookup yields CDR1 SGHKS and CDR2 YYEKEE (reference sequence). The length of the CDR3 is 15 residues. Unmatched junction bases numbered 5, after V lost 4 bases and J lost 1 base. The CDR3, as DNA: TGTGCCAGCAGCCCGACAGGGATATCTGGAAACACCATATATTTT. Translation gives CASSPTGISGNTIYF.

This chain connects TRBV5-1 to TRBJ2-1; TRBD2 matches at 11 bases. The V gene end was trimmed by 0 bases and the J gene end by 8 bases; junction bases not matched to a gene: 10. Germline CDR1 is SGHRS and CDR2 is YFSETQ. The CDR3 runs 17 residues. For the CDR3, the DNA is TGCGCCAGCAGCTTGGGCCGACTAGCGGGATTTTATGATGAGCAGTTCTTC. This sequence encodes CASSLGRLAGFYDEQFF.

The rearrangement uses TRBV19 and TRBJ1-2, with D possibly TRBD1 on 5 matching bases. Germline V gene lookup returns CDR1 LNHDA and CDR2 SQIVND (reference sequence). CDR3 length: 16 amino acids. Trimming took 5 bases from V and 4 from J, leaving 20 bases between them. CDR3 residues: CASSPGTPEVTYGYTF. The CDR3 DNA reads TGTGCCAGTAGTCCTGGGACTCCGGAAGTAACCTATGGCTACACCTTC.

The chain couples TRBV30 to TRBJ2-1; D remains ambiguous. Looked up from germline, CDR1 is GTSNPN and CDR2 is SVGIG (reference sequence). V was clipped by 1 base and J by 9 bases, with 10 bases between them. This CDR3 has 12 residues. In DNA, the CDR3 is TGTGCCTGGAGTGGCCTAGTGGTTGAGCAGTTCTTC. Its translation is CAWSGLVVEQFF.

The chain recombines TRBV6-6 with TRBJ1-2, with 11 positions matching TRBD1. The trim removed 6 bases at V and 7 bases at J, leaving 7 bases unmatched. The V gene's germline CDR1 is MNHNY and CDR2 SVGAGI (reference sequence). The CDR3 contains 14 residues. The CDR3 region has the DNA TGTGCCAGCAGACCGGGACAGGGGGTTTTTGGCTACACCTTC. This gives the protein CASRPGQGVFGYTF.

The CDR3 reads CASSYRRENSPLHF. The CDR3 DNA reads as TGTGCCAGCAGTTACCGGAGGGAAAATTCACCCCTCCACTTT. This sequence joins TRBV6-5 and TRBJ1-6; D unclear. The CDR3 length is 14 residues. The germline CDR1 and CDR2 sequences are MNHEY and SVGAGI. V lost 2 bases, J lost 7 bases, and 9 bases lay in between.

The rearrangement links TRBV11-2 to TRBJ2-2, with D possibly being TRBD2 (5 bases). This CDR3 is 14 amino acids long. CDR1 is SGHAT and CDR2 is FQNNGV in the germline V gene. Trimming stripped 3 bases from V and 7 bases from J, with 12 bases between. The CDR3 DNA reads as TGTGCCAGCAGCTTCCCAAGAGGACTCGGGGAGCTGTTTTTT. Its protein product is CASSFPRGLGELFF.

As for this clone: Other DNA sequences in the sample encode the same CDR3. The genes are TRBV6-5 and TRBJ1-3; D unclear. This CDR3 region has 16 residues. Germline V CDR1 and CDR2: MNHEY, SVGAGI. Trimming removed 2 bases from V and 0 bases from J, with 11 bases in between. The chain's CDR3 is CASSYLAASSGNTIYF. The CDR3, as DNA: TGTGCCAGCAGTTACCTAGCCGCGTCCTCTGGAAACACCATATATTTT.

This rearrangement joins TRBV5-6 to TRBJ1-2; TRBD1 matches at 7 bases. CDR1 and CDR2 from the germline V gene are SGHDT and YYEEEE. The V gene end was trimmed by 4 bases and the J gene end by 6 bases; junction bases not matched to a gene: 3. The CDR3 is made up of 12 amino acids. The CDR3 DNA reads as TGTGCCAGCAGCCCCGGACAGGATGGCTACACCTTC. It yields the protein CASSPGQDGYTF.

This rearrangement joins TRBV7-9 to TRBJ2-4; 11 nucleotides align to TRBD1. J gave up 2 bases and V 6 bases, and 6 bases lay outside the gene matches. CDR1 SEHNR and CDR2 FQNEAQ come from the germline V gene (reference sequence). This CDR3 contains 16 residues. CDR3 amino acids: CASRGQGAGTKNIQYF. The CDR3 DNA reads TGTGCCAGCAGAGGACAGGGGGCCGGGACCAAAAACATTCAGTACTTC.

This chain links TRBV4-2 with TRBJ1-1; 7 nucleotides agree with TRBD1. Trimming took 1 base from V and 11 from J; bases not matched to a gene: 7. Germline V gene lookup returns CDR1 LGHNA and CDR2 YNFKEQ. The CDR3 has 13 amino acids. The chain's CDR3 is CASSQGTGQGAFF. The CDR3, as DNA: TGTGCCAGCAGCCAAGGGACAGGTCAGGGTGCTTTCTTT.